One and the same sample provided the 14 T cell receptor beta chains below, sequenced in a study of yellow fever vaccine responses in identical twins. TCRdb fed the RT-PCR reads into MiXCR, producing one record per CDR3 protein. The sample has about 34,000 distinct CDR3 sequences, 50% to 65% seen once; the top ten hold roughly 4.3%. The sample in question was T cells from blood (PBMCs), unsorted or a sorted subset (not recorded which), obtained before or after yellow fever vaccination (not recorded which). These TCRs come from a woman aged 18-29 years who received the yellow fever vaccine.

This chain connects TRBV11-3 to TRBJ2-7; the D gene is possibly TRBD2 (5 bases). Trimming took off 1 base at V and 3 bases at J, with 10 bases between the two ends. This CDR3 comprises 14 residues. Germline-derived CDR1 and CDR2 are SGHNT and YENEEA. CDR3 bases: TGTGCCAGCAGCTTAGGCGGGCGGTACTACGAGCAGTACTTC. Translating it yields CASSLGGRYYEQYF. Full variable domain (missing parts from reference TRBV11-3 and TRBJ2-7): EAGVVQSPRYKIIEKKQPVAFWCNPISGHNTLYWYLQNLGQGPELLIRYENEEAVDDSQLPKDRFSAERLKGVDSTLKIQPAELGDSAVYLCASSLGGRYYEQYFGPGTRLTVT.

The V call is TRBV11-3, the J call TRBJ2-1, with D tentatively TRBD1 (8 bases). Germline values: CDR1 SGHNT, CDR2 YENEEA. The V end was cut by 5 bases, the J end by 7 bases, with 15 bases between. The CDR3 runs to 14 residues. The CDR3 loop reads CASSHRGGGNEQFF. In nucleotides, the CDR3 is TGTGCCAGCAGCCACAGGGGGGGCGGGAATGAGCAGTTCTTC.

The V and J genes are TRBV20-1 and TRBJ2-5; the D gene is possibly TRBD1 (5 bases). Germline CDR1 and CDR2: DFQATT and SNEGSKA (reference sequence). V lost 0 bases to trimming and J lost 1 base, with 12 bases between them. The CDR3 loop spans 15 amino acids. DNA of the CDR3: TGCAGTGCTAGAGATCTGGGGCGGTTCCAAGAGACCCAGTACTTC. Translation: CSARDLGRFQETQYF.

The genes are TRBV28 and TRBJ2-1; the D is unclear. The CDR3 runs to 13 residues. Deletions cut 3 bases from V and 1 base from J, with 4 bases between. Germline assignment: CDR1 MDHEN and CDR2 SYDVKM. The CDR3 DNA follows: TGTGCCAGCAGTTTGGTGTCCTACAATGAGCAGTTCTTC. It codes for CASSLVSYNEQFF.

The gene calls are TRBV10-3 and TRBJ1-5; D perhaps matches TRBD1 (6 bases). Per germline, CDR1 ENHRY and CDR2 SYGVKD. Trimming left V 7 bases short and J 3 bases short, with 10 bases between. This CDR3 contains 13 residues. The CDR3 coding sequence is TGTGCCATCAAGCAGGGGTTCAATCAGCCCCAGCATTTT. Amino acids: CAIKQGFNQPQHF.

The chain recombines TRBV3-1 with TRBJ1-2; unclear D gene. Trimming removed 4 bases at V and 1 base at J, with 10 bases between. The CDR3 loop spans 14 amino acids. Germline CDR1 reads LGHDT; CDR2 reads YNNKEL (reference sequence). In DNA, the CDR3 is TGTGCCAGCAGCCCCCCCGTTGATAACTATGGCTACACCTTC. This sequence encodes CASSPPVDNYGYTF.

The sample holds a few counts of this clonotype. V gene TRBV24-1 combines with J gene TRBJ2-1, with 7 bases fitting TRBD2. The V gene end was trimmed by 3 bases and the J gene end by 10 bases; junction bases not matched to a gene: 14. Germline V lookup: CDR1 KGHDR, CDR2 SFDVKD. The CDR3 contains 16 residues. CDR3 loop: CATSDAPGTNEPEQFF. CDR3 nucleotide sequence: TGTGCCACCAGTGATGCCCCCGGGACTAATGAGCCCGAGCAGTTCTTC.

The chain joins TRBV12-3 or TRBV12-4 to TRBJ2-7; 10 bases align to TRBD1. This CDR3 region has 14 residues. V lost 3 bases and J lost 5; bases outside the gene matches: 4. The CDR3 nucleotides read TGTGCCAGCAGTTTCGGGACAGGGGCCGACGAGCAGTACTTC. Translating it yields CASSFGTGADEQYF.

The chain links TRBV7-3 to TRBJ1-1; possible D gene TRBD1, 5 bases. The V end lost 3 bases, the J end lost 0 bases, and 8 bases lay between the germline ends. CDR3 length equals 14 residues. CDR1 is SGHTA and CDR2 is FQGTGA in the germline V gene. Here the CDR3 reads CASSLGRLNTEAFF. The CDR3 DNA is TGTGCCAGCAGCTTGGGACGGTTGAACACTGAAGCTTTCTTT.

The J gene is TRBJ1-1, the V gene TRBV10-3; a possible D gene is TRBD1 (5 bases). Trimming left V 6 bases short and J 4 bases short, with 9 bases between. Germline CDR1 ENHRY, CDR2 SYGVKD. The CDR3 covers 12 residues. CDR3 bases: TGTGCCATCAGCGGGGGACGCACTGAAGCTTTCTTT. Amino acid sequence: CAISGGRTEAFF.

Only a few counts were recorded for this clonotype. The genes are TRBV24-1 and TRBJ1-2; D is unclear. The germline V gene has CDR1 KGHDR and CDR2 SFDVKD. The CDR3 is made up of 14 amino acids. V was trimmed by 4 bases and J by 5 bases, leaving 13 bases between them. CDR3 sequence (DNA): TGTGCCACCAGTGACCCATCGACTTATTATGGCTACACCTTC. Amino acid sequence: CATSDPSTYYGYTF.

This chain connects TRBV6-2 or TRBV6-3 to TRBJ1-1, with D possibly TRBD1 on 6 matching bases. Germline CDR1 reads MNHEY; CDR2 reads SVGEGT. The CDR3 is 16 amino acids. V was cut by 2 bases and J by 1 base, with 14 bases left in between. CDR3 bases: TGTGCCAGCAGTTACGGAGATGGGACACCGAACACTGAAGCTTTCTTT. This codes for CASSYGDGTPNTEAFF.

This clonotype is classed as medium-sized (0.01 to 0.1%). The chain has TRBV24-1 and TRBJ1-2; weak D call: TRBD1 (6 bases). The CDR3 runs to 13 residues. From germline, CDR1 is KGHDR and CDR2 SFDVKD. The V gene lost 4 bases and the J gene lost 6 bases, with 11 bases spanning the gap. The CDR3 nucleotides are TGTGCCACCAGTGAGTCCGGGGGCGATGGCTACACCTTC. Its protein is CATSESGGDGYTF.

The rearrangement joins TRBV29-1 to TRBJ2-3; tentatively, D is TRBD1 or TRBD2 (6 bases each). This CDR3 has 14 amino acids. V was pared by 8 bases and J by 0 bases, with 15 bases between. The germline V gene encodes CDR1 SQVTM and CDR2 ANQGSEA. The CDR3 here is CSLRGRASTDTQYF. CDR3 DNA: TGCAGCTTACGGGGGCGCGCTAGCACAGATACGCAGTATTTT.